The rows below give T cell receptor beta chains drawn from one sample of a study of T cell responses to AZD1222 COVID-19 vaccine. Using immunoSEQ multiplex PCR, the repertoire was profiled, and TCRdb retains in-frame clones only, with some absent. Of 130,000 to 150,000 clones in the sample, approximately 85% were seen once. Material: peripheral blood, obtained 28 days after the second dose of the MenACWY control vaccine. Receptor source: an adult who received the MenACWY meningococcal vaccine as a control. Each CDR3 is given with its conserved first and last residue. A D gene is named only where the DNA matches it firmly. Clone size is stated in some rows and not others, as once, few, many or a class when expanded.

clone_size	d_call	v_call	j_call	cdr3_nt	cdr3_aa
-	TRBD1	TRBV5-4	TRBJ2-3	TGTGCCGTTACAGGGGGCGTCACAGATACGCAGTATTTT	CAVTGGVTDTQYF
-	-	TRBV27	TRBJ2-3	TGTGCCAGCAGGCGGGAAATCACAGATACGCAGTATTTT	CASRREITDTQYF
-	TRBD1	TRBV27	TRBJ2-1	TGTGCCAGCAGTCCAGGGGGCCTTGAGCAGTTCTTC	CASSPGGLEQFF
-	-	TRBV9	TRBJ1-2	TGTGCCAGCAGCGTAGGGACGAGCCGGTTCGGCGGCTACACCTTC	CASSVGTSRFGGYTF
-	-	TRBV11-1	TRBJ2-3	TGTGCCAGCAGCTTTAGTGCCCTAGATACGCAGTATTTT	CASSFSALDTQYF
-	-	TRBV7-9	TRBJ2-2	TGTGCCAGCAGCTTAGCCCCGAACACCGGGGAGCTGTTTTTT	CASSLAPNTGELFF
-	-	TRBV28	TRBJ1-4	TGTGCCAGCAGCTACCTCGTATCCAGGGTAACGAATGAAAAACTGTTTTTT	CASSYLVSRVTNEKLFF
-	TRBD1	TRBV6-5	TRBJ1-5	TGTGCCAGCAGTTACTCCGACAGGGGGGATCAGCCCCAGCATTTT	CASSYSDRGDQPQHF
-	TRBD1	TRBV28	TRBJ1-2	TGTGCCAGCACCCCAGACAGGGGGCGGGGTGGCTACACCTTC	CASTPDRGRGGYTF
-	TRBD2	TRBV27	TRBJ2-3	TGTGCCAGCAGACGTCGCCTTAGCGGGAGTAGGGATACGCAGTATTTT	CASRRRLSGSRDTQYF
-	-	TRBV5-1	TRBJ1-2	TGCGCCAGCAAGGACAGTTTATCTAACTATGGCTACACCTTC	CASKDSLSNYGYTF
-	-	TRBV10-2	TRBJ2-7	TGCGCCAGCCGGGACGCTTACGAGCAGTACTTC	CASRDAYEQYF
-	TRBD2	TRBV28	TRBJ2-5	TGTGCCAGCAGTTTATCCCGGACTAGCGGGAGGGCCGTGGAGACCCAGTACTTC	CASSLSRTSGRAVETQYF
once	-	TRBV5-6	TRBJ1-1	TGTGCCAGCAGCTTGTTCGGGGTTGTCACTGAAGCTTTCTTT	CASSLFGVVTEAFF
-	-	TRBV6-2/TRBV6-3	TRBJ2-4	TGTGCCAGCAGTGGGTGGCAGGCCCCTGGAAACATTCAGTACTTC	CASSGWQAPGNIQYF
few	-	TRBV15	TRBJ2-1	TGTGCCACCAGCAGACAAGGAACAGGAAGGAATGAGCAGTTCTTC	CATSRQGTGRNEQFF
-	-	TRBV28	TRBJ2-2	TGTGCCAGCAGTTACCTTAGAAGGAACACCGGGGAGCTGTTTTTT	CASSYLRRNTGELFF
-	TRBD1	TRBV6-4	TRBJ2-1	TGTGCCAGCAGTGAACCTGGGACAGCTTACAATGAGCAGTTCTTC	CASSEPGTAYNEQFF
-	-	TRBV24-1	TRBJ2-7	TGTGCCACCAGTGATCCGGGCCACTACGAGCAGTACTTC	CATSDPGHYEQYF
-	TRBD1	TRBV4-3	TRBJ1-2	TGCGCCAGCAGCCAAGAACTTGACAGGGGGCGTGGATATGGCTACACCTTC	CASSQELDRGRGYGYTF